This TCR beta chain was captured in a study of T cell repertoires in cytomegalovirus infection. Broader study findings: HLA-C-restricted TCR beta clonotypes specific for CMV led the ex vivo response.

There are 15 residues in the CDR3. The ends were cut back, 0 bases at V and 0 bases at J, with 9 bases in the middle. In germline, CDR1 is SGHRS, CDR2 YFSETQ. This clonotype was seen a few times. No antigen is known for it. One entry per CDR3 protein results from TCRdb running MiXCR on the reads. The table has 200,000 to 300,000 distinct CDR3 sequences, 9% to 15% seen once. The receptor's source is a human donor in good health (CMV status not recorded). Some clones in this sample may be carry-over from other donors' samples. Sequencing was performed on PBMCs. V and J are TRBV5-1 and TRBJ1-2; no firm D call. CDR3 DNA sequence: TGCGCCAGCAGCTTGGAGGAGGGAGCTAACTATGGCTACACCTTC. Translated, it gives CASSLEEGANYGYTF.